One sample yielded the 5 T cell receptor beta chains listed below, sequenced in a study of regulatory T cells in long-lasting Graves disease. CDR3 regions were amplified by Arm-PCR using iRepertoire HTBI primers to build TCR beta libraries. In TCRdb, the multiplex PCR reads were re-called with MiXCR into one record per CDR3 protein. The profile shows approximately 460,000 distinct CDR3 sequences, around 17% of them singletons. Time point defined: newly diagnosed GD, antithyroid drugs for less than 3 months. From RNA extracted from PBMCs, the TCR library was made. The data also belong to a second study, concerning T cells in Graves' hyperthyroidism and ophthalmopathy.

The source was peripheral blood mononuclear cells (PBMCs), collected at new diagnosis, from a patient treated with antithyroid drugs. The origin of the receptors is a woman aged 25 to 45 with Graves disease.

This clonotype was seen more than once but under ten times. This sequence joins TRBV15 and TRBJ2-1, with D possibly TRBD1 on 5 matching bases. The CDR3 is 17 residues long. Germline CDR1 and CDR2: LNHNV and YYDKDF (reference sequence). The ends were cut back, 4 bases at V and 5 bases at J, with 21 bases in the middle. The CDR3 coding sequence is TGTGCCACCAGCACGCCTAACCTCAGGGTACCTAACAATGAGCAGTTCTTC. Translating it yields CATSTPNLRVPNNEQFF.

This rearrangement joins TRBV10-3 to TRBJ2-1, with 8 bases lining up with TRBD1. The germline V gene has CDR1 ENHRY and CDR2 SYGVKD. This CDR3 spans 12 amino acids. Trimming at V came to 2 bases and at J to 16 bases, leaving 7 bases not matched to a gene. CDR3: CAISEGQGVAFF. The CDR3 DNA reads TGTGCCATCAGTGAGGGACAGGGAGTGGCATTCTTC.

This clonotype was picked up a small number of times. The chain couples TRBV12-3 or TRBV12-4 to TRBJ2-4; D is ambiguous. This CDR3 comprises 15 residues. Trimming pared 3 bases from V and 3 bases from J, leaving 12 bases between. The CDR3 nucleotides are TGTGCCAGCAGTTTGGTCCGGAGTGTCAAAAACATTCAGTACTTC. Translating gives CASSLVRSVKNIQYF.

This clonotype was observed many times. The chain carries TRBV5-1 and TRBJ2-4, with 10 bases matching TRBD1. V lost 4 bases, J lost 8 bases, and 9 bases stayed unmatched. In germline, CDR1 is SGHRS, CDR2 YFSETQ. The CDR3 is made up of 15 amino acids. The CDR3 bases are TGCGCCAGCAGCCCCCGACAGGGGGCATGGGACATTCAGTACTTC. Its protein product is CASSPRQGAWDIQYF.

This sequence joins TRBV20-1 and TRBJ2-7, with a weak D call TRBD2 (5 bases). Trimming stripped 1 base from V and 3 bases from J, with 13 bases between. Germline CDR1 is DFQATT and CDR2 is SNEGSKA (reference sequence). The CDR3 loop spans 14 amino acids. The CDR3 loop is CSARGRVGIYEQYF. The CDR3 DNA follows: TGCAGTGCTAGAGGGCGGGTGGGTATCTACGAGCAGTACTTC.